The clone carrying this TCR beta chain was recorded at least ten times. Its antigen is not identified. TCRdb used MiXCR to reprocess the 5' RACE reads, holding one entry per CDR3 protein. This repertoire shows just over 450,000 distinct CDR3 sequences, 11% to 15% found once; its top ten account for over 0.5%. The data derive from a study of identical twins. Whole-study findings and limits: It was out-of-frame TCR alpha sharing in monozygotic twins that models underestimated.

Germline values: CDR1 LGHNA, CDR2 YNFKEQ. V lost 4 bases to trimming and J lost 3 bases; unmatched junction nucleotides: 11. This CDR3 region has 19 residues. This same sample was also taken into another study, of yellow fever vaccine responses in identical twins.

The TCR was taken from a woman younger than 35 in good health. The rearrangement links TRBV4-2 to TRBJ2-1; TRBD2 aligns across 14 bases. The sample taken for sequencing was CD4+ T cells sorted from blood. The CDR3, as DNA: TGTGCCAGCAGCCCGGTTGGACTAGCGGGGGGCTCATTCTACAATGAGCAGTTCTTC. Translation gives CASSPVGLAGGSFYNEQFF.